Below are 31 T cell receptor beta chains sequenced from a single sample in a study of T cell repertoires in cytomegalovirus infection. TCRdb re-called the reads through MiXCR, storing one row per CDR3 protein. Among about 250,000 distinct CDR3 sequences listed, more than 15% were seen once. The specimen was CD8+ T cells from PBMCs. The receptors here all came from a human donor in good health (CMV status not recorded). Some clones in this sample may be carry-over from other donors' samples.

This clonotype was picked up many times. The chain carries TRBV7-2 and TRBJ1-4; D unclear. This CDR3 region has 15 residues. The germline V gene encodes CDR1 SGHTA and CDR2 FQGNSA. V lost 1 base, J lost 0 bases, and 6 bases lay in between. The CDR3 region is CASSLGATTNEKLFF. The CDR3 DNA is TGTGCCAGCAGCTTAGGGGCGACAACTAATGAAAAACTGTTTTTT.

This chain uses TRBV9 with TRBJ2-7; no firm D call. V lost 1 base to trimming and J lost 1 base, with 9 bases between them. This CDR3 has 14 amino acids. Per germline, CDR1 SGDLS and CDR2 YYNGEE. CDR3 amino acids: CASSVFQSSYEQYF. The CDR3 coding sequence is TGTGCCAGCAGCGTATTCCAGAGTTCCTACGAGCAGTACTTC.

This clonotype was seen only a few times. This chain links TRBV28 with TRBJ1-2; TRBD1 matches at 12 bases. Trimming cost V 3 bases and J 8 bases; bases outside gene matches: 19. The CDR3 contains 19 residues. Germline V gene data show CDR1 as MDHEN and CDR2 as SYDVKM. As DNA, the CDR3 is TGTGCCAGCAGTTTTGGGGCCCCTCCCCGGGACAGGGGGCAAGGGGGCTACACCTTC. Amino acids: CASSFGAPPRDRGQGGYTF.

This clonotype was recorded a few times. This sequence joins TRBV2 and TRBJ1-5; TRBD1 aligns across 8 bases. CDR3 size: 16 residues. The J segment lost 3 bases and the V segment lost 4 bases, leaving 8 bases of the junction unmatched. Germline values: CDR1 SNHLY, CDR2 FYNNEI. The CDR3 region has the DNA TGTGCCAGCAGTGTGGAGGACAGGGATTTCAATCAGCCCCAGCATTTT. This gives the protein CASSVEDRDFNQPQHF.

In its sample, this clonotype was seen many times. This chain joins TRBV19 and TRBJ2-1, with TRBD2 matching 11 bases. Germline V CDR1 and CDR2: LNHDA, SQIVND (reference sequence). The CDR3 covers 14 residues. V gave up 10 bases and J gave up 9 bases; unmatched junction bases: 11. The CDR3 spells CATQVAGGLVEQFF. As DNA, the CDR3 is TGTGCCACTCAAGTAGCGGGGGGGCTCGTTGAGCAGTTCTTC.

The CDR3 here is CASSSISELNTGELFF. CDR3 sequence (DNA): TGTGCCAGCAGTTCGATCTCGGAGTTAAACACCGGGGAGCTGTTTTTT. The gene calls are TRBV27 and TRBJ2-2; D is unresolved. Deletions cut 4 bases from V and 2 bases from J, with 14 bases between. The germline CDR1 and CDR2 sequences are MNHEY and SMNVEV (reference sequence). There are 16 residues in the CDR3.

This clonotype was observed a few times. This chain joins TRBV7-9 and TRBJ1-1, with D uncertain. The V end lost 0 bases, the J end lost 8 bases, and 10 bases lay between the germline ends. The CDR3 loop spans 13 amino acids. CDR1 SEHNR and CDR2 FQNEAQ come from the germline V gene (reference sequence). This CDR3 reads CASSLATEAEAFF. In DNA form, the CDR3 reads TGTGCCAGCAGCTTAGCAACAGAGGCGGAAGCTTTCTTT.

This clonotype was detected ten times or more. DNA for the CDR3: TGTGCCAGCAGCCGTAGACTAGCGGGGCCCTACAATGAGCAGTTCTTC. It codes for CASSRRLAGPYNEQFF. The chain combines TRBV7-6 with TRBJ2-1, with TRBD2 identical over 11 bases. Germline lookup yields CDR1 SGHVS and CDR2 FNYEAQ. The CDR3 totals 16 residues. Trimming at V came to 5 bases and at J to 2 bases, leaving 5 bases not matched to a gene.

There are many counts of this clonotype. The rearrangement uses TRBV7-9 and TRBJ2-1; TRBD2 matches at 11 bases. With 2 bases clipped from V and 12 bases from J, the junction kept 18 bases outside the gene matches. This CDR3 is built from 18 residues. Per the germline V gene, CDR1 is SEHNR and CDR2 is FQNEAQ (reference sequence). This CDR3 reads CASSLFGISSGGPTGQFF. CDR3 nucleotide sequence: TGTGCCAGCAGCTTATTTGGTATCTCTAGCGGGGGGCCCACGGGGCAGTTCTTC. The full variable domain, with the rest looked up from reference TRBV7-9 and TRBJ2-1, is DTGVSQNPRHKITKRGQNVTFRCDPISEHNRLYWYRQTLGQGPEFLTYFQNEAQLEKSRLLSDRFSAERPKGSFSTLEIQRTEQGDSAMYLCASSLFGISSGGPTGQFFGPGTRLTVL.

The sample holds a few counts of this clonotype. The chain joins TRBV28 to TRBJ2-5, with D possibly TRBD1 on 5 matching bases. The CDR3 is made up of 13 amino acids. The ends were cut back, 5 bases at V and 2 bases at J, with 9 bases in the middle. The germline gives CDR1 MDHEN, CDR2 SYDVKM. The CDR3 bases are TGTGCCAGCAGTCATGACAGTCAAGAGACCCAGTACTTC. Translating it yields CASSHDSQETQYF.

The CDR3 bases are TGTGCCAGCAGTTACCCCGATGAAGCTTTCTTT. Protein product: CASSYPDEAFF. This rearrangement joins TRBV6-2 or TRBV6-3 to TRBJ1-1; D remains unclear. V lost 2 bases to trimming and J lost 7 bases, with 5 bases between them. The germline gives CDR1 MNHEY, CDR2 SVGEGT. CDR3 length equals 11 residues.

In its sample, this clonotype was seen many times. The CDR3 spells CASSFLGGGKYADTQYF. DNA for the CDR3: TGTGCCAGCAGCTTTCTCGGAGGAGGAAAGTACGCAGATACGCAGTATTTT. The chain combines TRBV7-9 with TRBJ2-3; D possibly corresponds to TRBD2 (5 bases). The V gene lost 3 bases and the J gene lost 4 bases, with 20 bases spanning the gap. CDR3 length: 17 residues. Per germline, CDR1 SEHNR and CDR2 FQNEAQ (reference sequence).

This clonotype was detected many times. This rearrangement joins TRBV7-6 to TRBJ2-2, with D maybe TRBD1 (6 bases). Germline values: CDR1 SGHVS, CDR2 FNYEAQ. The V and J ends lost 5 bases and 10 bases respectively, with 8 bases between them. The CDR3 sequence is 11 residues long. CDR3 nucleotide sequence: TGTGCCAGCAGCGAGGGACAGGAGCTGTTTTTT. Its translation is CASSEGQELFF. The entire variable domain, with the rest obtained from reference TRBV7-6 and TRBJ2-2, is as follows: GAGVSQSPRYKVTKRGQDVALRCDPISGHVSLYWYRQALGQGPEFLTYFNYEAQQDKSGLPNDRFSAERPEGSISTLTIQRTEQRDSAMYRCASSEGQELFFGEGSRLTVL.

The chain links TRBV27 to TRBJ2-2, with D unclear. Germline V gene sequence: CDR1 MNHEY, CDR2 SMNVEV (reference sequence). Trimming removed 10 bases from V and 1 base from J, with 4 bases in between. The CDR3 has 11 amino acids. The CDR3 here is CATWNTGELFF. Here the CDR3 DNA reads TGTGCCACCTGGAACACCGGGGAGCTGTTTTTT.

The sample holds a few counts of this clonotype. The V gene is TRBV15, the J gene TRBJ2-1, with D possibly matching TRBD2 (6 bases). CDR3 length equals 14 residues. Per the germline V gene, CDR1 is LNHNV and CDR2 is YYDKDF (reference sequence). CDR3 sequence reads: CASSAGSTENEQFF. For the CDR3, the DNA is TGTGCTTCTAGCGCGGGGAGTACGGAGAATGAGCAGTTCTTC.

This clonotype showed up many times. The chain links TRBV7-2 to TRBJ1-3; TRBD1 might be the D (6 bases). The ends were cut back, 3 bases at V and 0 bases at J, with 12 bases in the middle. Looked up from germline, CDR1 is SGHTA and CDR2 is FQGNSA. The CDR3 runs to 16 residues. The CDR3 loop is CASSLGGAYSGNTIYF. CDR3 nucleotides: TGTGCCAGCAGCTTGGGGGGGGCCTACTCTGGAAACACCATATATTTT. The full variable domain, in which reference TRBV7-2 and TRBJ1-3 provide the parts outside the CDR3, is GAGVSQSPSNKVTEKGKDVELRCDPISGHTALYWYRQSLGQGLEFLIYFQGNSAPDKSGLPSDRFSAERTGGSVSTLTIQRTQQEDSAVYLCASSLGGAYSGNTIYFGEGSWLTVV.

This clonotype was seen a few times. The V and J genes are TRBV7-9 and TRBJ2-7; 11 bases are a match to TRBD2. Trimming at V came to 3 bases and at J to 3 bases, leaving 1 base not matched to a gene. The CDR3 is 14 amino acids. The germline V gene encodes CDR1 SEHNR and CDR2 FQNEAQ (reference sequence). The CDR3 coding sequence is TGTGCCAGCAGCTTCGGACTAGCGGGCTACGAGCAGTACTTC. This gives the protein CASSFGLAGYEQYF. The whole variable domain, remainder taken from reference TRBV7-9 and TRBJ2-7, is DTGVSQNPRHKITKRGQNVTFRCDPISEHNRLYWYRQTLGQGPEFLTYFQNEAQLEKSRLLSDRFSAERPKGSFSTLEIQRTEQGDSAMYLCASSFGLAGYEQYFGPGTRLTVT.

This chain joins TRBV2 and TRBJ1-1; 10 bases are shared with TRBD1. This CDR3 comprises 13 residues. V trimming: 7 bases; J trimming: 6 bases; junction bases outside the gene matches: 5. CDR1 and CDR2 from the germline V gene are SNHLY and FYNNEI. DNA for the CDR3: TGTGCCAGCATAGACAGGGGGCTAGCTGAAGCTTTCTTT. Translated: CASIDRGLAEAFF.

This rearrangement joins TRBV5-5 to TRBJ1-2, with D possibly matching TRBD1 (6 bases). The germline CDR1 and CDR2 sequences are SGHKS and YYEKEE (reference sequence). The CDR3 spans 15 residues. The ends were cut back, 0 bases at V and 5 bases at J, with 14 bases in the middle. CDR3 DNA: TGTGCCAGCAGCTTGGAGGGGGGTCGCTGGTATGGCTACACCTTC. Encoded protein: CASSLEGGRWYGYTF.

Only a few counts were recorded for this clonotype. V and J are TRBV7-6 and TRBJ2-1, with D perhaps TRBD1 (6 bases). The germline CDR1 and CDR2 sequences are SGHVS and FNYEAQ. V dropped 4 bases and J dropped 3 bases, with 16 bases sitting between them. The CDR3 has 16 residues. This CDR3 is CASSSWGHGNYNEQFF. As DNA, the CDR3 is TGTGCCAGCAGCTCTTGGGGACACGGAAACTACAATGAGCAGTTCTTC. Drawing the rest from reference TRBV7-6 and TRBJ2-1, the complete variable domain is GAGVSQSPRYKVTKRGQDVALRCDPISGHVSLYWYRQALGQGPEFLTYFNYEAQQDKSGLPNDRFSAERPEGSISTLTIQRTEQRDSAMYRCASSSWGHGNYNEQFFGPGTRLTVL.

The V gene is TRBV6-1, the J gene TRBJ1-5; D possibly corresponds to TRBD1 (6 bases). The CDR3 is 15 residues long. The germline V and J ends were trimmed by 3 bases and 6 bases, with 15 bases remaining between them. In germline, CDR1 is MNHNS, CDR2 SASEGT. The CDR3 loop is CASSDNRESRQPQHF. In nucleotides, the CDR3 is TGTGCCAGCAGTGACAACAGGGAATCACGTCAGCCCCAGCATTTT.

This clonotype was found many times. The chain links TRBV7-2 to TRBJ2-5; D may be TRBD1 or TRBD2 (5 bases each). V gave up 6 bases and J gave up 5 bases, with 16 bases separating them. Germline V gene data show CDR1 as SGHTA and CDR2 as FQGNSA. CDR3 length equals 14 residues. CDR3 in amino acids: CASRDGTDLETQYF. CDR3 coding DNA: TGTGCCAGCAGGGATGGGACGGACCTGGAGACCCAGTACTTC.

This clonotype occurred many times. The CDR3: CASSRDRGLYGYTF. DNA for the CDR3: TGTGCCAGCAGCCGGGACAGGGGGCTCTATGGCTACACCTTC. This chain connects TRBV28 to TRBJ1-2, with 12 bases identical to TRBD1. This CDR3 has 14 residues. Trimming cost V 6 bases and J 4 bases; bases outside gene matches: 3. Germline values: CDR1 MDHEN, CDR2 SYDVKM.

The chain links TRBV2 to TRBJ2-3, with D perhaps being TRBD1 or TRBD2 (5 bases each). The V gene lost 7 bases and the J gene lost 5 bases, with 16 bases spanning the gap. The germline CDR1 and CDR2 sequences are SNHLY and FYNNEI. The CDR3 runs to 14 residues. The CDR3, as DNA: TGTGCCAGCATCGGGGCTCTGTGGGGAGATACGCAGTATTTT. This translates into CASIGALWGDTQYF.

The chain is built from TRBV7-3 and TRBJ2-1; TRBD1 agrees at 8 bases. The CDR3 spans 15 residues. With V trimmed by 4 bases and J by 0 bases, 2 bases remained unmatched. Germline loops: CDR1 SGHTA, CDR2 FQGTGA. The DNA for the CDR3 is TGTGCCAGCAGCTCAACAGGGGGCTCCTACAATGAGCAGTTCTTC. As protein: CASSSTGGSYNEQFF.

This chain connects TRBV5-1 to TRBJ2-3; D is unresolved. With 0 bases removed from V and 4 bases from J, the gap between germline ends came to 12 bases. Germline CDR1 reads SGHRS; CDR2 reads YFSETQ. The CDR3 is made up of 15 amino acids. The CDR3 DNA follows: TGCGCCAGCAGCTTGGCTAGGGCCTTCGCAGATACGCAGTATTTT. Translation: CASSLARAFADTQYF.

This clonotype was counted at least ten times. The chain uses TRBV7-8 and TRBJ2-7; D remains unclear. There are 14 residues in the CDR3. Trimming removed 2 bases at V and 1 base at J, with 9 bases between. The germline gives CDR1 SGHVS, CDR2 FQNEAQ. CDR3 nucleotide sequence: TGTGCCAGCAGCTTATCTGGGGTATCCTACGAGCAGTACTTC. This sequence encodes CASSLSGVSYEQYF.

This clonotype was detected ten times or more. The chain couples TRBV7-2 to TRBJ2-2, with TRBD1 identical over 7 bases. Unmatched junction bases numbered 4, after V lost 5 bases and J lost 7 bases. Germline CDR1 is SGHTA and CDR2 is FQGNSA. The CDR3 has 13 amino acids. CDR3 sequence (DNA): TGTGCCAGCAGCAACTACAGGGGCGGGGAGCTGTTTTTT. Translated: CASSNYRGGELFF. The full variable domain, with the rest looked up from reference TRBV7-2 and TRBJ2-2, is GAGVSQSPSNKVTEKGKDVELRCDPISGHTALYWYRQSLGQGLEFLIYFQGNSAPDKSGLPSDRFSAERTGGSVSTLTIQRTQQEDSAVYLCASSNYRGGELFFGEGSRLTVL.

V is TRBV6-2 or TRBV6-3 and J is TRBJ2-7; 9 nucleotides match TRBD1. V was clipped by 7 bases and J by 5 bases; unmatched bases: 15. CDR1 and CDR2 from the germline V gene are MNHEY and SVGEGT. The CDR3 contains 16 residues. Here the CDR3 reads CASTDTGTGGANEQYF. The DNA of the CDR3 is TGTGCCAGCACAGACACCGGAACAGGGGGCGCAAACGAGCAGTACTTC.

This clonotype was counted ten times or more. The genes are TRBV6-1 and TRBJ2-5; D tentatively reads TRBD1 or TRBD2 (6 bases each). V was trimmed by 8 bases and J by 3 bases, leaving 13 bases between them. CDR1 is MNHNS and CDR2 is SASEGT in the germline V gene. The CDR3 totals 13 residues. CDR3 in DNA: TGTGCCAGCGGGACTGGGGGCAAAGAGACCCAGTACTTC. Its translation is CASGTGGKETQYF.

There are a few counts of this clonotype. The chain employs TRBV23-1 and TRBJ1-1; a possible D gene is TRBD1 (6 bases). TRBV23-1 is filed as an ORF, its function uncertain. Trimming took 0 bases from V and 1 from J, leaving 18 bases between them. The CDR3 totals 18 residues. Here the CDR3 reads CASSQSSRGGPANTEAFF. In nucleotides, the CDR3 is TGCGCCAGCAGTCAATCGTCTAGAGGGGGGCCCGCGAACACTGAAGCTTTCTTT.